What follows are 8 T cell receptor beta chains derived from one specimen sequenced in a study of blood T cell repertoires in COVID-19 (dated by TCRdb to between 2020 and 2021). Library preparation used the immunoSEQ multiplex PCR assay. Drawn from immuneACCESS, this table holds only the in-frame rearrangements with V and J called that TCRdb kept. Clones are partly lost; checked studies trace under half to an unresolved V gene and leave the rest unexplained. The sample table shows 250,000 to 400,000 clones, and 90% are seen once. Roughly 2.9% of the sample belongs to the ten largest clones. The sample taken for sequencing was peripheral blood. The receptors stem from a woman aged 25 to 39 with COVID-19, enrolled during active disease.

In regard to this clone: Within the sample, other DNA sequences also encode this same CDR3. The chain has TRBV5-1 and TRBJ2-2; maybe TRBD2 (6 bases). CDR1 and CDR2 from the germline V gene are SGHRS and YFSETQ. The V end was cut by 2 bases, the J end by 2 bases, with 10 bases between. The CDR3 length is 15 residues. The CDR3 sequence is CASSFGAGNTGELFF. The CDR3 nucleotides are TGCGCCAGCAGCTTTGGGGCGGGAAACACCGGGGAGCTGTTTTTT.

This chain links TRBV2 with TRBJ1-5; 7 bases agree with TRBD1. Germline V CDR1 and CDR2: SNHLY, FYNNEI. The CDR3 runs 14 residues. J gave up 3 bases and V 6 bases, and 5 bases lay outside the gene matches. The CDR3 coding sequence is TGTGCCAGCAGGGCGACAGGGAACAATCAGCCCCAGCATTTT. Its protein is CASRATGNNQPQHF. The variable domain in full, with the rest retrieved from reference TRBV2 and TRBJ1-5, is EPEVTQTPSHQVTQMGQEVILRCVPISNHLYFYWYRQILGQKVEFLVSFYNNEISEKSEIFDDQFSVERPDGSNFTLKIRSTKLEDSAMYFCASRATGNNQPQHFGDGTRLSIL.

The V and J genes are TRBV30 and TRBJ1-2; D call uncertain. Germline assignment: CDR1 GTSNPN and CDR2 SVGIG (reference sequence). The CDR3 spans 14 residues. Trimming pared 3 bases from V and 3 bases from J, leaving 14 bases between. This chain's CDR3 is CAWSSNVQYYGYTF. The CDR3 bases are TGTGCCTGGAGCTCGAATGTGCAGTACTATGGCTACACCTTC.

The chain recombines TRBV7-9 with TRBJ2-7; 9 bases map to TRBD1. The CDR3 has 15 amino acids. Losses at the gene ends were 4 bases for V and 4 bases for J; bases not matched to a gene: 8. CDR1 is SEHNR and CDR2 is FQNEAQ in the germline V gene (reference sequence). CDR3 sequence (DNA): TGTGCCAGCAGCTACACAGGGGGCGGCGTTTACGAGCAGTACTTC. Translated: CASSYTGGGVYEQYF. The variable domain in full, completed from reference TRBV7-9 and TRBJ2-7, reads DTGVSQNPRHKITKRGQNVTFRCDPISEHNRLYWYRQTLGQGPEFLTYFQNEAQLEKSRLLSDRFSAERPKGSFSTLEIQRTEQGDSAMYLCASSYTGGGVYEQYFGPGTRLTVT.

The chain links TRBV19 to TRBJ1-1; a weak D match, TRBD1 (5 bases). Germline V gives CDR1 LNHDA, CDR2 SQIVND (reference sequence). The CDR3 extends over 14 amino acids. V lost 2 bases, J lost 2 bases, and 9 bases lay in between. For the CDR3, the DNA is TGTGCCAGTAGTATAATTGGGACTAACACTGAAGCTTTCTTT. It specifies CASSIIGTNTEAFF.

CDR3 sequence reads: CASSIPQGNQPQHF. CDR3 in DNA: TGTGCCAGTAGTATTCCTCAGGGCAATCAGCCCCAGCATTTT. The chain is built from TRBV19 and TRBJ1-5, with D unresolved. CDR1 is LNHDA, CDR2 SQIVND, per germline (reference sequence). The CDR3 has 14 residues. With 3 bases removed from V and 2 bases from J, the gap between germline ends came to 8 bases.

The chain combines TRBV7-3 with TRBJ2-1; 13 bases are a match to TRBD2. The ends lost 2 bases at V and 5 bases at J; junction bases unmatched: 0. The CDR3 covers 15 residues. CDR1 is SGHTA, CDR2 FQGTGA, per germline. DNA for the CDR3: TGTGCCAGCAGCTTAGGGACTAGCGGGAACAATGAGCAGTTCTTC. The encoded protein is CASSLGTSGNNEQFF.

The chain links TRBV11-2 to TRBJ2-7; a weak D match, TRBD2 (6 bases). Trimming stripped 0 bases from V and 6 bases from J, with 9 bases between. This CDR3 has 13 amino acids. Per germline, CDR1 SGHAT and CDR2 FQNNGV. CDR3 protein: CASSLDWGLEQYF. The DNA of the CDR3 is TGTGCCAGCAGCTTAGATTGGGGACTCGAGCAGTACTTC.